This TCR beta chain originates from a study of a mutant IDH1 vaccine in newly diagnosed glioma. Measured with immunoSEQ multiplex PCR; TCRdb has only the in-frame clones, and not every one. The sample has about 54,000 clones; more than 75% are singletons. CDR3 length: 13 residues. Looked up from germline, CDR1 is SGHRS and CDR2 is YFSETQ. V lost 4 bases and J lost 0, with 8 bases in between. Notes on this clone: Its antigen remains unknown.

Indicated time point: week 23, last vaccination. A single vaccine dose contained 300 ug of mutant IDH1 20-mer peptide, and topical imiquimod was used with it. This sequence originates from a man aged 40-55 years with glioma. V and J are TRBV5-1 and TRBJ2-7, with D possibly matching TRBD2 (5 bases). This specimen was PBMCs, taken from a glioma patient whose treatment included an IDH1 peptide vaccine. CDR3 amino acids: CASSTTNSYEQYF. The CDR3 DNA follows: TGCGCCAGCAGCACGACTAACTCCTACGAGCAGTACTTC.